A selection of T cell receptor beta chains follows, all from one sample in a study of cytomegalovirus exposure and HLA in healthy donors. Method: immunoSEQ multiplex PCR; TCRdb's copy keeps in-frame clones and lacks some. Of under 200,000 clones in the sample, approximately 75% were seen once. Sequenced material: PBMCs. These receptors all come from a man younger than 40 in good health and CMV-seropositive. Both conserved end residues are part of each CDR3. The D gene is left open where the match is weak.

CASSLGVSGDPNTEAFF	NA	TRBV5-1	TRBJ1-1
CASSYGREANYGYTF	NA	TRBV6-5	TRBJ1-2
CASSLRATYEQYF	NA	TRBV27	TRBJ2-7
CASNLGQGNQPQHF	TRBD1	TRBV19	TRBJ1-5
CASSPGTGILNGYTF	TRBD1	TRBV18	TRBJ1-2
CASSQGLTYNEQFF	NA	TRBV27	TRBJ2-1
CASSWGQGGNQPQHF	TRBD1	TRBV5-6	TRBJ1-5
CAIRSQGTPNTEAFF	NA	TRBV10-3	TRBJ1-1
CASSMAGVGSPLHF	NA	TRBV27	TRBJ1-6
CASSDGLAGGETQYF	TRBD2	TRBV5-1	TRBJ2-5
CASSYPWEGSNQPQHF	NA	TRBV6-6	TRBJ1-5
CASSLQGSSYEQYF	NA	TRBV11-1	TRBJ2-7
CASSQAWGIRGGENLNTEAFF	NA	TRBV14	TRBJ1-1
CASSLGLGVLNTEAFF	NA	TRBV7-9	TRBJ1-1
CASSEVQGNEQYF	NA	TRBV10-1	TRBJ2-7
CASSWDRGSNQPQHF	TRBD1	TRBV6-1	TRBJ1-5
CASSKTTSSYNEQFF	NA	TRBV7-9	TRBJ2-1
CASSLTTVYGYTF	NA	TRBV7-9	TRBJ1-2
CASSAAGQPYNEQFF	NA	TRBV7-3	TRBJ2-1
CASSPWGYRGARTGELFF	NA	TRBV11-2	TRBJ2-2
CASSYGQGADTQYF	TRBD1	TRBV5-1	TRBJ2-3
CASSLQTSGGETQYF	NA	TRBV5-1	TRBJ2-5
CASSRTGGFTEAFF	TRBD1	TRBV6-5	TRBJ1-1
CASSPLGGGGQYF	TRBD2	TRBV13	TRBJ2-5
CASSPLAGGDTGELFF	TRBD2	TRBV18	TRBJ2-2
CASIMDRGSYEQYF	TRBD1	TRBV6-1	TRBJ2-7
CASSSEAGGTGELFF	TRBD2	TRBV6-4	TRBJ2-2
CASSLQATNEKLFF	NA	TRBV13	TRBJ1-4
CASSTSGGSYEQYF	TRBD2	TRBV6-5	TRBJ2-7
CSEDRGRGGQFF	NA	TRBV29-1	TRBJ2-1
CASSLATEETQYF	NA	TRBV7-6	TRBJ2-5
CASWGQEVGNEQFF	NA	TRBV7-9	TRBJ2-1
CASSEQTGEIDEQFF	TRBD1	TRBV9	TRBJ2-1
CASSATGHPSADTQYF	NA	TRBV5-1	TRBJ2-3
CASSPGTSDPNTGELFF	TRBD2	TRBV5-4	TRBJ2-2
CASSQGGINQPQHF	NA	TRBV11-1	TRBJ1-5
CASSSGGPGTDTQYF	TRBD2	TRBV2	TRBJ2-3